What follows is one T cell receptor beta chain and its context. The antigen remains unidentified. Other DNA sequences in this specimen translate into the identical CDR3. Documented time point: baseline, week 1 (first vaccination visit). As for treatment: pre-vaccination baseline after standard-of-care therapy. Donor tumors were new WHO grade 3 or 4 IDH1-mutant, ATRX-lost astrocytomas. The protocol was immunoSEQ multiplex PCR, while the TCRdb copy is restricted to in-frame clones and leaves out a portion. The table has around 92,000 clones, around nine tenths seen once. This specimen comes from a study of a mutant IDH1 vaccine in newly diagnosed glioma. About the research overall: Mean patient age was about 40 years; approximately 60% were male and around 38% female. Patients previously underwent radiotherapy, temozolomide, or both, and most underwent both. Study findings and constraints: Pseudoprogression looked unconnected to shifts in top peripheral T cell clonotypes.

This CDR3 has 11 amino acids. Germline V gene lookup returns CDR1 SGHRS and CDR2 YFSETQ. V gave up 1 base and J gave up 3 bases, with 2 bases separating them. The sequencing here drew on PBMCs, taken from a glioma patient treated with radiotherapy, temozolomide or both. This TCR came from a woman aged 45-60 years with glioma. This chain joins TRBV5-1 and TRBJ2-7, with D uncertain. The CDR3, as DNA: TGCGCCAGCAGCTTGAACTACGAGCAGTACTTC. As protein: CASSLNYEQYF.